These 22 T cell receptor beta chains came from one sample sequenced in a study of radiation and T cells in renal cell carcinoma. Measured with immunoSEQ multiplex PCR; TCRdb has only the in-frame clones, and not every one. Seen here are about 170,000 clones, less than 90% observed once, and the top ten hold about 11%. Stated time point: blood 4 weeks post-SBRT, at nephrectomy. Treatment denoted: 15 Gy SBRT to primary tumor, nephrectomy 4 weeks later. This sample comprised blood, obtained from a patient whose treatment included radiotherapy and nephrectomy. The receptors stem from a woman aged 50 to 60 with renal cell carcinoma.

The chain has TRBV4-3 and TRBJ1-3; D not resolved. V was clipped by 1 base and J by 0 bases, with 13 bases between them. CDR1 is LGHNA, CDR2 YSLEER, per germline. This CDR3 comprises 17 residues. The CDR3 DNA follows: TGCGCCAGCAGCCAAGGCACCGGGAGCACCTCTGGAAACACCATATATTTT. This sequence encodes CASSQGTGSTSGNTIYF.

V gene TRBV13 combines with J gene TRBJ2-7, with a possible D match to TRBD1 (5 bases). Looked up from germline, CDR1 is PRHDT and CDR2 is FYEKMQ (reference sequence). The germline V and J ends were trimmed by 3 bases and 3 bases, with 9 bases remaining between them. CDR3 size: 13 residues. Here the CDR3 DNA reads TGTGCCAGCAGCTTTCAGGGAAGCTACGAGCAGTACTTC. This codes for CASSFQGSYEQYF. Full variable domain (outside the CDR3, taken from reference TRBV13 and TRBJ2-7): AAGVIQSPRHLIKEKRETATLKCYPIPRHDTVYWYQQGPGQDPQFLISFYEKMQSDKGSIPDRFSAQQFSDYHSELNMSSLELGDSALYFCASSFQGSYEQYFGPGTRLTVT.

The chain has TRBV18 and TRBJ1-1; D call uncertain. CDR3 length: 12 residues. In germline, CDR1 is KGHSH, CDR2 LQKENI. V lost 2 bases and J lost 7, with 8 bases in between. CDR3 loop: CASSPKKFEAFF. The CDR3 nucleotides read TGTGCCAGCTCACCAAAAAAATTTGAAGCTTTCTTT.

The chain has TRBV11-2 and TRBJ2-1; D is unclear. From germline, CDR1 is SGHAT and CDR2 FQNNGV. This CDR3 has 14 residues. Between the trimmed V and J ends, which lost 1 base and 4 bases, there was a span of 8 bases. Here the CDR3 DNA reads TGTGCCAGCAGCTTAGTTGGTCCATACAATGAGCAGTTCTTC. This codes for CASSLVGPYNEQFF.

V is TRBV5-1 and J is TRBJ1-2; D unresolved. Germline-derived CDR1 and CDR2 are SGHRS and YFSETQ. The germline V and J ends were trimmed by 0 bases and 1 base, with 10 bases remaining between them. The CDR3 consists of 15 residues. The CDR3 region is CASSLGQRLNYGYTF. The CDR3 DNA follows: TGCGCCAGCAGCTTGGGTCAGCGCCTTAACTATGGCTACACCTTC. Full variable domain (missing parts from reference TRBV5-1 and TRBJ1-2): KAGVTQTPRYLIKTRGQQVTLSCSPISGHRSVSWYQQTPGQGLQFLFEYFSETQRNKGNFPGRFSGRQFSNSRSEMNVSTLELGDSALYLCASSLGQRLNYGYTFGSGTRLTVV.

The genes are TRBV19 and TRBJ1-2; no clear D gene. The germline V gene encodes CDR1 LNHDA and CDR2 SQIVND (reference sequence). The length of the CDR3 is 13 residues. V was pared by 3 bases and J by 2 bases, with 7 bases between. The chain's CDR3 is CASSIDRNYGYTF. The CDR3 DNA reads TGTGCCAGTAGTATCGACCGGAACTATGGCTACACCTTC.

V and J are TRBV6-1 and TRBJ1-5; no definite D call. The CDR3 extends over 13 amino acids. Trimming removed 8 bases at V and 3 bases at J, with 11 bases between. In germline, CDR1 is MNHNS, CDR2 SASEGT. The CDR3 coding sequence is TGTGCCAGCGCGGACGGCGTCAATCAGCCCCAGCATTTT. This codes for CASADGVNQPQHF.

V is TRBV7-8 and J is TRBJ1-1, with no clear D. Germline lookup yields CDR1 SGHVS and CDR2 FQNEAQ. This CDR3 contains 15 residues. V was shortened by 7 bases and J by 1 base, with 16 bases between the two germline ends. This chain's CDR3 is CASNSPWTENTEAFF. DNA of the CDR3: TGTGCCAGCAACTCCCCTTGGACGGAGAACACTGAAGCTTTCTTT.

The CDR3 here is CASSLNGPSYEQYF. As DNA, the CDR3 is TGTGCCAGCAGCTTAAATGGCCCGTCCTACGAGCAGTACTTC. This chain joins TRBV7-3 and TRBJ2-7; D is uncertain. Germline CDR1 reads SGHTA; CDR2 reads FQGTGA. Trimming pared 1 base from V and 1 base from J, leaving 8 bases between. This CDR3 spans 14 amino acids.

The V and J genes are TRBV7-2 and TRBJ2-5, with D uncertain. The CDR3 runs 13 residues. Germline V gives CDR1 SGHTA, CDR2 FQGNSA. V was cut by 5 bases and J by 5 bases, with 12 bases left in between. The CDR3 DNA reads as TGTGCCAGCAGCCCCCGGGCCCGGGAGACCCAGTACTTC. The encoded protein is CASSPRARETQYF.

The chain is built from TRBV2 and TRBJ1-1; weak D call: TRBD1 (6 bases). CDR3 length: 18 amino acids. The germline V gene encodes CDR1 SNHLY and CDR2 FYNNEI. With 6 bases removed from V and 1 base from J, the gap between germline ends came to 24 bases. CDR3 DNA: TGTGCCAGCAGACTGGGTCAATCGGGGACATCGTCGAACACTGAAGCTTTCTTT. Protein product: CASRLGQSGTSSNTEAFF.

The rearrangement joins TRBV29-1 to TRBJ1-2, with TRBD1 matching over 11 bases. This CDR3 spans 16 amino acids. Losses at the gene ends were 4 bases for V and 7 bases for J; bases not matched to a gene: 14. Germline lookup yields CDR1 SQVTM and CDR2 ANQGSEA. The CDR3 sequence: CSVADTLGQGAFGYTF. The CDR3 nucleotides are TGCAGCGTTGCCGACACGTTAGGACAGGGGGCATTTGGCTACACCTTC.

The V gene is TRBV7-9, the J gene TRBJ1-2; D remains unclear. The CDR3 extends over 12 amino acids. Germline CDR1 SEHNR, CDR2 FQNEAQ (reference sequence). V lost 1 base, J lost 8 bases, and 8 bases lay in between. CDR3 nucleotide sequence: TGTGCCAGCAGCTTAGAGTCTGGAGGCTACACCTTC. It is translated as CASSLESGGYTF. Complete variable domain (other parts from reference TRBV7-9 and TRBJ1-2): DTGVSQNPRHKITKRGQNVTFRCDPISEHNRLYWYRQTLGQGPEFLTYFQNEAQLEKSRLLSDRFSAERPKGSFSTLEIQRTEQGDSAMYLCASSLESGGYTFGSGTRLTVV.

The chain carries TRBV5-1 and TRBJ1-1; TRBD1 matches 9 bases. The CDR3 spans 15 residues. Trimming removed 4 bases from V and 4 bases from J; junction bases left unmatched: 8. The V gene's germline CDR1 is SGHRS and CDR2 YFSETQ. For the CDR3, the DNA is TGCGCCAGCAGCCTTGGCCCGGACAGGGGCACTGAAGCTTTCTTT. Protein: CASSLGPDRGTEAFF.

Note on this clone: The sample has other DNA sequences that encode this CDR3 too. The chain employs TRBV7-9 and TRBJ2-7, with 8 bases identical to TRBD1. The length of the CDR3 is 14 residues. Germline CDR1 and CDR2: SEHNR and FQNEAQ (reference sequence). V dropped 5 bases and J dropped 4; count of bases not matched to a gene: 7. The CDR3 bases are TGTGCCAGCAGCCCCGGGACAGGTCTTTACGAGCAGTACTTC. Translation: CASSPGTGLYEQYF.

The V and J genes are TRBV4-2 and TRBJ1-1, with D maybe TRBD1 (6 bases). V shed 2 bases and J shed 6 bases, with 16 bases lying between them. This CDR3 comprises 15 residues. Looked up from germline, CDR1 is LGHNA and CDR2 is YNFKEQ. The CDR3: CASSQLSTGSAEAFF. The CDR3, as DNA: TGTGCCAGCAGCCAACTATCTACAGGGAGCGCTGAAGCTTTCTTT.

The chain employs TRBV2 and TRBJ2-5; the D gene could be TRBD1 or TRBD2 (5 bases each). The better agreement between TRBJ2-7 and the DNA end casts doubt on the J call. Germline CDR1 reads SNHLY; CDR2 reads FYNNEI. The CDR3 has 14 amino acids. CDR3 loop: CASRSGRSSYEQYF. The CDR3 nucleotides are TGTGCCAGCAGGTCGGGACGGAGCTCCTACGAGCAGTACTTC.

This chain uses TRBV2 with TRBJ2-7; D possibly corresponds to TRBD1 (6 bases). Germline loops: CDR1 SNHLY, CDR2 FYNNEI. The V and J ends lost 5 bases and 5 bases respectively, with 25 bases between them. The CDR3 is 17 residues long. The CDR3 sequence is CASSFSRREGGINEQYF. CDR3 nucleotides: TGTGCCAGCAGTTTCAGCCGCCGCGAAGGGGGTATCAACGAGCAGTACTTC.

The chain's CDR3 is CAWSVASGVTDTQYF. CDR3 DNA: TGTGCCTGGAGTGTAGCTAGCGGGGTAACAGATACGCAGTATTTT. The rearrangement uses TRBV30 and TRBJ2-3; 9 positions match TRBD2. The CDR3 spans 15 residues. Germline trimming cut 0 bases from V and 3 bases from J; bases unmatched to any gene: 4. The germline gives CDR1 GTSNPN, CDR2 SVGIG (reference sequence). Using reference TRBV30 and TRBJ2-3 for the parts outside the CDR3, the full variable domain is SQTIHQWPATLVQPVGSPLSLECTVEGTSNPNLYWYRQAAGRGLQLLFYSVGIGQISSEVPQNLSASRPQDRQFILSSKKLLLSDSGFYLCAWSVASGVTDTQYFGPGTRLTVL.

The chain joins TRBV15 to TRBJ1-2; the match to TRBD1 covers 8 bases. Per germline, CDR1 LNHNV and CDR2 YYDKDF (reference sequence). V shed 1 base, J shed 2 bases, and the junction held 3 bases outside the gene matches. CDR3 length equals 15 residues. Here the CDR3 DNA reads TGTGCCACCAGCAGAGCAAGGACAGGGAACTATGGCTACACCTTC. This gives the protein CATSRARTGNYGYTF.

The chain combines TRBV4-2 with TRBJ2-3; D unclear. Trimming left V 0 bases short and J 5 bases short, with 3 bases between. This CDR3 has 12 amino acids. Germline CDR1 and CDR2: LGHNA and YNFKEQ. The CDR3 loop is CASSQDRDTQYF. CDR3 nucleotides: TGTGCCAGCAGCCAAGATCGAGATACGCAGTATTTT.

The rearrangement links TRBV7-2 to TRBJ2-7, with no clear D. This CDR3 has 14 residues. Germline loops: CDR1 SGHTA, CDR2 FQGNSA. Trimming shortened V by 3 bases and J by 3 bases, and 12 bases separated the two germline ends. The CDR3 loop reads CASSLDAGGYEQYF. In DNA, the CDR3 is TGTGCCAGCAGCTTGGACGCAGGTGGCTACGAGCAGTACTTC. The complete variable domain, with remaining parts taken from reference TRBV7-2 and TRBJ2-7, reads GAGVSQSPSNKVTEKGKDVELRCDPISGHTALYWYRQSLGQGLEFLIYFQGNSAPDKSGLPSDRFSAERTGGSVSTLTIQRTQQEDSAVYLCASSLDAGGYEQYFGPGTRLTVT.